This T cell receptor beta chain was recovered during a study of neurological immune-mediated disorders. The CDR3 contains 13 residues. The germline gives CDR1 SNHLY, CDR2 FYNNEI. Trimming shortened V by 4 bases and J by 10 bases, and 14 bases separated the two germline ends. This clonotype was seen many times. Its antigen is unidentified. Study-wide findings and caveats: In HTLV-1-associated myelopathy, TCR clonal expansion was greatest, and in multiple sclerosis it was least, below healthy controls. Private repertoires in all groups were suggested by the finding that expanded clones across subjects shared no CDR3 amino acid sequences.

The cDNA came from 5'RACE, which used 10-nucleotide random UMIs. Every sequencing run generated in excess of 170 million TCR-beta sequences. These sequences covered 15-18 subjects. TCRdb recomputed calls from the 5' RACE reads with MiXCR, one row per CDR3 protein. The data show 40,000 to 50,000 distinct CDR3 sequences, with 10% to 13% seen just once and approximately 21% held by the top ten. The chain carries TRBV2 and TRBJ2-1; D is ambiguous. This receptor was taken from a woman in her thirties or forties with HTLV-1-associated myelopathy (HAM/TSP). Input material: PBMCs. DNA of the CDR3: TGTGCCAGCAGTGGTGGTCGTCCGGGCGAGCAGTTCTTC. This codes for CASSGGRPGEQFF.